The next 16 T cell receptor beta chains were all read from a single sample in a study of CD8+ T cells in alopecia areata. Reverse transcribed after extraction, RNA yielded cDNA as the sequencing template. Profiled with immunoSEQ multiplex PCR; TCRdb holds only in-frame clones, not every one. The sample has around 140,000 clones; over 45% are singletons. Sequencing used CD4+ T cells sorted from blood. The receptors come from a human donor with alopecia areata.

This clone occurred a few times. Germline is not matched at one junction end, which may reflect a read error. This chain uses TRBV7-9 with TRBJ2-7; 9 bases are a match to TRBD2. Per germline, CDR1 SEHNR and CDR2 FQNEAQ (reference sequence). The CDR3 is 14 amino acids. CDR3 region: CASSQAAGGPLWGF. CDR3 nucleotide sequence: TGTGCCAGCAGCCAAGCGGCGGGAGGGCCCTTGTGGGGCTTC.

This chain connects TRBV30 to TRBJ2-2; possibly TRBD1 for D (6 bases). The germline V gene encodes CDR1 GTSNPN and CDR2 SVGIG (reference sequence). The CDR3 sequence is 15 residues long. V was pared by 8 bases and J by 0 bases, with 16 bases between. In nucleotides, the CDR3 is TGTGCCAGGGGACACTCCTTCGCGAACACCGGGGAGCTGTTTTTT. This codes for CARGHSFANTGELFF.

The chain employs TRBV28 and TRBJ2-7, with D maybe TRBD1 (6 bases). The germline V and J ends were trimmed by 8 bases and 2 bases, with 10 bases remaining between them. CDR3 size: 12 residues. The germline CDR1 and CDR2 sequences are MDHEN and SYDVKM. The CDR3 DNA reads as TGTGCCAGCGGACAGTTTGCCTACGAGCAGTACTTC. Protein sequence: CASGQFAYEQYF.

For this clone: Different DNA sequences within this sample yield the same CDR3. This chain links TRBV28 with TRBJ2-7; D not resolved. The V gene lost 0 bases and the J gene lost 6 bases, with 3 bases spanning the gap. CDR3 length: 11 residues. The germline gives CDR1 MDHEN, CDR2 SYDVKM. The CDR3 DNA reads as TGTGCCAGCAGTTTATGGGGCGAGCAGTACTTC. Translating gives CASSLWGEQYF.

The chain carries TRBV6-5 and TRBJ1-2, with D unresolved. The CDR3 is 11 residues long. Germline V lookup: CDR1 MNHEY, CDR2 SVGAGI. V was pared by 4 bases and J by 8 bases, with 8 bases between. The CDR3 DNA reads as TGTGCCAGCAGTTCCCGGGAGGGCTACACCTTC. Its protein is CASSSREGYTF.

CDR3 residues: CASSQDRGAGELFF. The DNA for the CDR3 is TGCGCCAGCAGCCAAGATCGGGGCGCAGGGGAGCTGTTTTTT. V is TRBV4-1 and J is TRBJ2-2; D may correspond to TRBD1 or TRBD2 (5 bases each). CDR1 MGHRA and CDR2 YSYEKL come from the germline V gene. The germline V and J ends were trimmed by 0 bases and 8 bases, with 10 bases remaining between them. The length of the CDR3 is 14 residues.

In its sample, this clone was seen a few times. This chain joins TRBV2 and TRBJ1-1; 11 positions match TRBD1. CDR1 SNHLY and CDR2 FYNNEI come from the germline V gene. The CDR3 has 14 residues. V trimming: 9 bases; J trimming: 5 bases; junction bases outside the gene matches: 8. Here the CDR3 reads CARLGQGVRTEAFF. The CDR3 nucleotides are TGTGCCAGGCTGGGACAGGGGGTTCGGACTGAAGCTTTCTTT.

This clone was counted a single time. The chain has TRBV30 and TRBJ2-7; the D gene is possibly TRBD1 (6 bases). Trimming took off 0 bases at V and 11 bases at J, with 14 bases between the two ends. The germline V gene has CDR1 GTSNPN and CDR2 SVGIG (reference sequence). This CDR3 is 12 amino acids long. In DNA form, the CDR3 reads TGTGCCTGGAGTGTACTACAGGGCAGCGAGTACTTC. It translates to CAWSVLQGSEYF.

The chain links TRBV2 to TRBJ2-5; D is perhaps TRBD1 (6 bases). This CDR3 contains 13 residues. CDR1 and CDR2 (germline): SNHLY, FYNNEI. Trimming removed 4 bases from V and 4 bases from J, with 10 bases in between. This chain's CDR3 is CASSGGQLETQYF. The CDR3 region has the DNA TGTGCCAGCAGTGGAGGACAGTTAGAGACCCAGTACTTC.

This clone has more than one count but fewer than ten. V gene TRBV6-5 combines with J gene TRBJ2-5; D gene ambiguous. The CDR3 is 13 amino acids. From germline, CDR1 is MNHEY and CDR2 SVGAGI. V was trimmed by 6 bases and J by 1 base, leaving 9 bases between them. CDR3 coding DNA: TGTGCCAGCAGAGAAACCATCCAAGAGACCCAGTACTTC. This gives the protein CASRETIQETQYF.

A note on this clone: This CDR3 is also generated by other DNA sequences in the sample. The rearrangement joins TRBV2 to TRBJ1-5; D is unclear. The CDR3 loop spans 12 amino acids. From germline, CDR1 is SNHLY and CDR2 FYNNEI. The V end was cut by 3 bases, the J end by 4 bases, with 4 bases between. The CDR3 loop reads CASSDGNQPQHF. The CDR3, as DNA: TGTGCCAGCAGTGACGGGAATCAGCCCCAGCATTTT. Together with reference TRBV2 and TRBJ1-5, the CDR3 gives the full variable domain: EPEVTQTPSHQVTQMGQEVILRCVPISNHLYFYWYRQILGQKVEFLVSFYNNEISEKSEIFDDQFSVERPDGSNFTLKIRSTKLEDSAMYFCASSDGNQPQHFGDGTRLSIL.

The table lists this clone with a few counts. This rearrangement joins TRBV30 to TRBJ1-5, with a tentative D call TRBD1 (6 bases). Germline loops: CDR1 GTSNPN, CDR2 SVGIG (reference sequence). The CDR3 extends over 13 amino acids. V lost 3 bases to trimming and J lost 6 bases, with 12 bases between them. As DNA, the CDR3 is TGTGCCTGGAGCGGTCAGGGGAGTCAGCCCCAGCATTTT. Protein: CAWSGQGSQPQHF.

Here the CDR3 reads CASMGHSSGYTF. As DNA, the CDR3 is TGTGCCAGCATGGGACACTCATCTGGCTACACCTTC. The V call is TRBV2, the J call TRBJ1-2; maybe TRBD1 (6 bases). Germline-derived CDR1 and CDR2 are SNHLY and FYNNEI. The CDR3 is 12 residues long. V dropped 7 bases and J dropped 7 bases, with 13 bases sitting between them.

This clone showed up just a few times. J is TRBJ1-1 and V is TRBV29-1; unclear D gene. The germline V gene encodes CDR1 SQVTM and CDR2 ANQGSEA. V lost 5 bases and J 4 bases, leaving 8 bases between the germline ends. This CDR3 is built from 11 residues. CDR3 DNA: TGCAGCGTTAGGAGTAGCACTGAAGCTTTCTTT. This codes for CSVRSSTEAFF.

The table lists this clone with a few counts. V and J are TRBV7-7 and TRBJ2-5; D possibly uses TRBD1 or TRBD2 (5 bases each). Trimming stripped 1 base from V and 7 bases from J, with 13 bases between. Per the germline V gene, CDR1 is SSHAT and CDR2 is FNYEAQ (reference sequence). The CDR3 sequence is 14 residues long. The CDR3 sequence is CASSLEGTAGTQYF. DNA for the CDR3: TGTGCCAGCAGCTTAGAGGGGACGGCGGGGACCCAGTACTTC.

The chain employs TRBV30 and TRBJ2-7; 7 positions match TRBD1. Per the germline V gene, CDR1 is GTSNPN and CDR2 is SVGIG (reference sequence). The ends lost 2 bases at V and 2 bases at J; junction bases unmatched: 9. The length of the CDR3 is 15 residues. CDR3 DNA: TGTGCCTGGAGTCGCCGGGACAGCTTTGCCTACGAGCAGTACTTC. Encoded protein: CAWSRRDSFAYEQYF.